One sample yielded the 29 T cell receptor beta chains listed below, sequenced in a study of blood T cell repertoires in COVID-19. Data came from immunoSEQ multiplex PCR; TCRdb stores just in-frame clones and leaves some out. The sample records 150,000 to 200,000 clones, 80% to 85% being singletons. Sequenced: peripheral blood. The receptors shown here come from a woman in her seventies with COVID-19, enrolled during active disease.

This chain uses TRBV12-3 or TRBV12-4 with TRBJ1-1; 7 nucleotides line up with TRBD1. Trimming removed 5 bases from V and 0 bases from J; junction bases left unmatched: 0. The CDR3 has 13 amino acids. This CDR3 reads CASSQGVNTEAFF. DNA for the CDR3: TGTGCCAGCAGTCAGGGGGTGAACACTGAAGCTTTCTTT.

This chain uses TRBV5-4 with TRBJ2-7; D might be TRBD1 (5 bases). Germline CDR1 and CDR2: SGHNT and YYREEE (reference sequence). Between the trimmed V and J ends, which lost 0 bases and 2 bases, there was a span of 9 bases. The CDR3 runs to 14 residues. Written as DNA, the CDR3 is TGTGCCAGCAGCTTGGATCAGGGTGCCTACGAGCAGTACGTC. Translating it yields CASSLDQGAYEQYV.

The CDR3 nucleotides read TGCAGCGTTAGGGTCACAGGGTCTGAGCAGTTCTTC. Protein: CSVRVTGSEQFF. The chain uses TRBV29-1 and TRBJ2-1, with a possible D match to TRBD1 (6 bases). This CDR3 region has 12 residues. The ends were cut back, 5 bases at V and 9 bases at J, with 14 bases in the middle. Looked up from germline, CDR1 is SQVTM and CDR2 is ANQGSEA.

The rearrangement uses TRBV5-6 and TRBJ2-7, with 9 bases matching TRBD2. The V and J ends lost 2 bases and 1 base, in that order; junction bases with no gene match: 4. From germline, CDR1 is SGHDT and CDR2 YYEEEE. CDR3 length: 15 amino acids. The CDR3 is CASSFSGSRSYEQYF. In DNA, the CDR3 is TGTGCCAGCAGCTTTAGCGGGAGCCGTTCCTACGAGCAGTACTTC.

The chain couples TRBV12-5 to TRBJ2-1; D perhaps matches TRBD2 (6 bases). Trimming took 3 bases from V and 2 from J, leaving 35 bases between them. Germline V gene lookup returns CDR1 LGHNT and CDR2 FRNRAP. This CDR3 comprises 23 residues. The CDR3 DNA reads as TGTGCTAGTGGTTTAGCCCAGGGAGGACATCTGGGGCCAGGTGGATCTCCCTACAATGAGCAGTTCTTC. Encoded protein: CASGLAQGGHLGPGGSPYNEQFF.

The chain couples TRBV4-1 to TRBJ1-4; perhaps TRBD1 as D (5 bases). Germline CDR1 MGHRA, CDR2 YSYEKL. The CDR3 covers 15 residues. The V and J ends lost 1 base and 8 bases respectively, with 14 bases between them. For the CDR3, the DNA is TGCGCCAGCAGCCAAGTCGGCGGGGCTCTAGAAAAACTGTTTTTT. Protein sequence: CASSQVGGALEKLFF.

V usage is TRBV20-1 and J usage is TRBJ1-5; unclear D gene. Trimming removed 3 bases at V and 3 bases at J, with 12 bases between. CDR1 and CDR2 from the germline V gene are DFQATT and SNEGSKA (reference sequence). This CDR3 has 14 residues. CDR3 nucleotide sequence: TGCAGTGCTAGTAAGGCAGACACCAATCAGCCCCAGCATTTT. Protein product: CSASKADTNQPQHF.

This rearrangement joins TRBV3-1 (or the pseudogene TRBV3-2) to TRBJ2-4; D uncertain. CDR3 length equals 12 residues. The germline V gene encodes CDR1 LGHDT and CDR2 YNNKEL (reference sequence). Trimming shortened V by 4 bases and J by 8 bases, and 9 bases separated the two germline ends. This chain's CDR3 is CASSPGVYIQYF. CDR3 DNA sequence: TGTGCCAGCAGCCCGGGTGTATACATTCAGTACTTC.

The chain has TRBV19 and TRBJ1-3; D remains unclear. Trimming took 4 bases from V and 2 from J, leaving 15 bases between them. Germline V lookup: CDR1 LNHDA, CDR2 SQIVND (reference sequence). The CDR3 totals 16 residues. CDR3 in amino acids: CASSTSYLAAGNTIYF. The CDR3 nucleotides read TGTGCCAGTAGTACCTCGTATTTGGCAGCTGGAAACACCATATATTTT.

The CDR3 here is CASSPFPASGSNTGELFF. The CDR3 nucleotides are TGTGCCAGCTCCCCCTTCCCGGCTTCAGGATCGAACACCGGGGAGCTGTTTTTT. This rearrangement joins TRBV18 to TRBJ2-2, with D hard to call. V dropped 6 bases and J dropped 0 bases, with 20 bases sitting between them. This CDR3 spans 18 amino acids. The germline V gene has CDR1 KGHSH and CDR2 LQKENI.

Only a few counts were recorded for this clone. The V gene is TRBV6-5, the J gene TRBJ2-7; 10 nucleotides match TRBD2. The CDR3 loop spans 15 amino acids. Trimming took 6 bases from V and 6 from J; bases not matched to a gene: 11. CDR1 is MNHEY and CDR2 is SVGAGI in the germline V gene. CDR3 DNA sequence: TGTGCCAGCAGAGAGCTAGCGGGAGTTTCAGGCGAGCAGTACTTC. Encoded protein: CASRELAGVSGEQYF.

This rearrangement joins TRBV15 to TRBJ1-2, with unresolved D. In germline, CDR1 is LNHNV, CDR2 YYDKDF (reference sequence). Trimming took 1 base from V and 4 from J, leaving 10 bases between them. There are 14 residues in the CDR3. The CDR3 sequence: CATSRGTEIYGYTF. CDR3 coding DNA: TGTGCCACCAGCAGAGGAACAGAGATCTATGGCTACACCTTC.

This chain uses TRBV28 with TRBJ2-3, with 15 bases that match TRBD2. The trim removed 6 bases at V and 5 bases at J, leaving 9 bases unmatched. Germline CDR1 reads MDHEN; CDR2 reads SYDVKM. The CDR3 is made up of 17 amino acids. CDR3 loop: CASSQGLAGGPGDTQYF. The CDR3 region has the DNA TGTGCCAGCAGCCAAGGACTAGCGGGAGGGCCGGGAGATACGCAGTATTTT.

V gene TRBV13 combines with J gene TRBJ2-1, with 7 bases matching TRBD2. With 3 bases clipped from V and 9 bases from J, the junction kept 5 bases outside the gene matches. CDR1 and CDR2 from the germline V gene are PRHDT and FYEKMQ (reference sequence). There are 13 residues in the CDR3. In nucleotides, the CDR3 is TGTGCCAGCAGCTTGACCCCGGGAGGTGAGCAGTTCTTC. The encoded protein is CASSLTPGGEQFF.

The gene calls are TRBV6-5 and TRBJ1-1; TRBD1 matches at 7 bases. This CDR3 region has 14 residues. Trimming removed 2 bases from V and 11 bases from J; junction bases left unmatched: 11. Germline-derived CDR1 and CDR2 are MNHEY and SVGAGI. Here the CDR3 DNA reads TGTGCCAGCAGTTACCCGACAGGGTCGTTAGGGGCTTTCTTT. Its protein is CASSYPTGSLGAFF.

This chain joins TRBV19 and TRBJ1-6; 9 bases agree with TRBD1. Per the germline V gene, CDR1 is LNHDA and CDR2 is SQIVND (reference sequence). This CDR3 contains 13 residues. V was clipped by 11 bases and J by 8 bases; unmatched bases: 7. The CDR3 here is CASKGQGHSPLHF. In nucleotides, the CDR3 is TGTGCCTCAAAAGGACAGGGGCATTCACCCCTCCACTTT.

The chain combines TRBV25-1 with TRBJ1-2; perhaps TRBD1 as D (6 bases). The germline V gene encodes CDR1 MGHDK and CDR2 SYGVNS. The V end was cut by 6 bases, the J end by 3 bases, with 8 bases between. The CDR3 extends over 12 amino acids. CDR3 amino acids: CASSGGHYGYTF. The CDR3 region has the DNA TGTGCCAGCAGCGGGGGGCACTATGGCTACACCTTC.

V usage is TRBV29-1 and J usage is TRBJ2-1, with 7 bases fitting TRBD1. V shed 4 bases and J 6 bases; nucleotides not matched to a gene: 9. The germline CDR1 and CDR2 sequences are SQVTM and ANQGSEA. This CDR3 region has 14 residues. CDR3 DNA sequence: TGCAGCGTTGCCACTCGACAGGGTTTCAATGAGCAGTTCTTC. Its translation is CSVATRQGFNEQFF.

The chain couples TRBV19 to TRBJ2-5; 9 nucleotides match TRBD2. V shed 5 bases, J shed 0 bases, and the junction held 7 bases outside the gene matches. Germline V lookup: CDR1 LNHDA, CDR2 SQIVND (reference sequence). The CDR3 is made up of 16 amino acids. The CDR3 sequence: CASSFRTSVNQETQYF. The CDR3 nucleotides are TGTGCCAGTAGTTTTAGGACTAGCGTTAACCAAGAGACCCAGTACTTC. Full variable domain (rest looked up from reference TRBV19 and TRBJ2-5): DGGITQSPKYLFRKEGQNVTLSCEQNLNHDAMYWYRQDPGQGLRLIYYSQIVNDFQKGDIAEGYSVSREKKESFPLTVTSAQKNPTAFYLCASSFRTSVNQETQYFGPGTRLLVL.

The rearrangement joins TRBV27 to TRBJ2-3; D is unclear. The CDR3 runs to 11 residues. V was trimmed by 7 bases and J by 6 bases, leaving 8 bases between them. Looked up from germline, CDR1 is MNHEY and CDR2 is SMNVEV (reference sequence). CDR3 coding DNA: TGTGCCAGCACCGATACTGATACGCAGTATTTT. Translated: CASTDTDTQYF.

This rearrangement joins TRBV6-4 to TRBJ1-2, with no clear D. This CDR3 has 11 amino acids. V dropped 8 bases and J dropped 8 bases, with 12 bases sitting between them. CDR1 is MRHNA, CDR2 SNTAGT, per germline. CDR3 bases: TGTGCCAGCCCTAGGCTGTGGGGCTACACCTTC. It yields the protein CASPRLWGYTF.

This clone came up once. The chain is built from TRBV12-3 or TRBV12-4 and TRBJ2-7, with a weak D call TRBD2 (6 bases). V was clipped by 6 bases and J by 7 bases, with 16 bases between them. The CDR3 is made up of 13 amino acids. CDR3 amino acids: CASSPGWAGEQYF. The CDR3 DNA is TGTGCCAGCAGCCCAGGGTGGGCGGGAGAGCAGTACTTC.

V usage is TRBV2 and J usage is TRBJ1-6, with D possibly being TRBD1 (5 bases). Germline CDR1 SNHLY, CDR2 FYNNEI. The CDR3 consists of 14 residues. V was cut by 0 bases and J by 10 bases, with 10 bases left in between. The CDR3 DNA follows: TGTGCCAGCAGTGAAGCAGGGGATCGCTCACCCCTCCACTTT. Its translation is CASSEAGDRSPLHF. Drawing the rest from reference TRBV2 and TRBJ1-6, the complete variable domain is EPEVTQTPSHQVTQMGQEVILRCVPISNHLYFYWYRQILGQKVEFLVSFYNNEISEKSEIFDDQFSVERPDGSNFTLKIRSTKLEDSAMYFCASSEAGDRSPLHFGNGTRLTVT.

As to this clone: At the DNA level, this CDR3 is encoded by other sequences in the same sample as well. The genes are TRBV5-1 and TRBJ1-1, with D possibly being TRBD1 (6 bases). Trimming stripped 1 base from V and 3 bases from J, with 10 bases between. The CDR3 is made up of 14 amino acids. Per germline, CDR1 SGHRS and CDR2 YFSETQ. CDR3 nucleotides: TGCGCCAGCAGCTTGAGTCAGGGGTACACTGAAGCTTTCTTT. Encoded protein: CASSLSQGYTEAFF.

This clone has more than one count but fewer than ten. V is TRBV5-1 and J is TRBJ1-1; 7 bases line up with TRBD1. The length of the CDR3 is 13 residues. The germline V gene has CDR1 SGHRS and CDR2 YFSETQ. Trimming at V came to 3 bases and at J to 7 bases, leaving 6 bases not matched to a gene. Here the CDR3 DNA reads TGCGCCAGCAGCTCCTTACAGGGGAATGAAGCTTTCTTT. Translating gives CASSSLQGNEAFF.

The table lists this clone with a few counts. This chain uses TRBV5-8 with TRBJ1-5; D remains ambiguous. Trimming took off 4 bases at V and 0 bases at J, with 8 bases between the two ends. The CDR3 loop spans 14 amino acids. The germline gives CDR1 SGHTS, CDR2 YDEGEE. The CDR3 nucleotides read TGTGCCAGCAGCCGGGATAATAGCAATCAGCCCCAGCATTTT. Translated: CASSRDNSNQPQHF.

The chain couples TRBV29-1 to TRBJ2-7; 9 positions agree with TRBD1. Germline V gene data show CDR1 as SQVTM and CDR2 as ANQGSEA. V lost 6 bases and J lost 6; bases outside the gene matches: 6. The CDR3 is 12 residues long. The CDR3 here is CSVGTGLGEQYV. CDR3 nucleotide sequence: TGCAGCGTGGGGACAGGGCTGGGCGAGCAGTACGTC.

The J gene is TRBJ2-3, the V gene TRBV10-3, with 14 bases aligning to TRBD2. The CDR3 extends over 17 amino acids. The V and J ends lost 8 bases and 0 bases, in that order; junction bases with no gene match: 7. Germline V gene sequence: CDR1 ENHRY, CDR2 SYGVKD. As DNA, the CDR3 is TGTGCCATCGGGGGGACTAGCGGGGGTGCTAGCACAGATACGCAGTATTTT. Protein sequence: CAIGGTSGGASTDTQYF.

V usage is TRBV6-5 and J usage is TRBJ1-2, with 8 positions matching TRBD1. The CDR3 sequence is 15 residues long. Germline assignment: CDR1 MNHEY and CDR2 SVGAGI. V shed 5 bases, J shed 8 bases, and the junction held 13 bases outside the gene matches. This CDR3 reads CASSPLTSGGQGYTF. DNA for the CDR3: TGTGCCAGCAGTCCACTGACGTCAGGGGGCCAAGGCTACACCTTC.